This record covers a single T cell receptor (beta chain). Repertoires were generated with immunoSEQ multiplex PCR, while TCRdb's copy carries only in-frame clones and drops some. This table has about 350,000 clones, 88% appearing once. This entry is derived from a study of blood T cell repertoires in COVID-19. The overall study: Samples of COVID-19 (acute and convalescent) were obtained from the United States, Italy and Spain.

CDR3 length: 14 residues. The V gene's germline CDR1 is MNHEY and CDR2 SVGAGI. The V gene end was trimmed by 7 bases and the J gene end by 1 base; junction bases not matched to a gene: 6. The rearrangement uses TRBV6-5 and TRBJ2-5, with 7 positions matching TRBD2. The source of this sequence is a woman in her twenties or thirties who had been exposed to COVID-19. The sample taken for sequencing was PBMCs or T cells enriched from blood (not recorded which). CDR3 coding DNA: TGTGCCAGCAAGAAGGGGACTATCCAAGAGACCCAGTACTTC. It translates to CASKKGTIQETQYF.